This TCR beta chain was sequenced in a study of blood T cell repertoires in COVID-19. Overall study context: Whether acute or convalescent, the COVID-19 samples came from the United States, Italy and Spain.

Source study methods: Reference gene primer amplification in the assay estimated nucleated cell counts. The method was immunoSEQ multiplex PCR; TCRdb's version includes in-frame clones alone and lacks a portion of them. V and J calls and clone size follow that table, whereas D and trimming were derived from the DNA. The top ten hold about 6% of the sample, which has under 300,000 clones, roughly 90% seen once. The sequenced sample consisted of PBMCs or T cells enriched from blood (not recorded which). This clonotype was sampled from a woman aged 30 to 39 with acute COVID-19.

The CDR3 coding sequence is TGTGCCAGCAGCGCCCAGGGGGCTTGGGACACCGGGGAGCTGTTTTTT. Translation gives CASSAQGAWDTGELFF. The rearrangement links TRBV9 to TRBJ2-2; 8 bases are shared with TRBD1. Germline trimming cut 3 bases from V and 3 bases from J; bases unmatched to any gene: 7. The CDR3 has 16 residues. Germline V lookup: CDR1 SGDLS, CDR2 YYNGEE.